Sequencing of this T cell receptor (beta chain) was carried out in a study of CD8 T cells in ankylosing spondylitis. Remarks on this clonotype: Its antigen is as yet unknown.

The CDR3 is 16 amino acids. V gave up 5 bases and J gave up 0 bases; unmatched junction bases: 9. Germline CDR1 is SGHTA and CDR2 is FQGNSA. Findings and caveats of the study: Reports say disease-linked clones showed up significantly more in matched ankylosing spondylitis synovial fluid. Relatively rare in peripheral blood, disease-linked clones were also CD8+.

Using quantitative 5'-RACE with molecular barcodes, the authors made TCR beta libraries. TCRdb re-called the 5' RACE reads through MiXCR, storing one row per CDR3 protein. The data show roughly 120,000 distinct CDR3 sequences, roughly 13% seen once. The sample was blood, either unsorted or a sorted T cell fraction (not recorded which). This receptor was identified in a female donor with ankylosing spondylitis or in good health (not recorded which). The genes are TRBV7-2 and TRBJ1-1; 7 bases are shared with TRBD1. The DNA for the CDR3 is TGTACCAGCAGCATTGGGACAGCCCAGCTGAACACTGAAGCTTTCTTT. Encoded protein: CTSSIGTAQLNTEAFF.